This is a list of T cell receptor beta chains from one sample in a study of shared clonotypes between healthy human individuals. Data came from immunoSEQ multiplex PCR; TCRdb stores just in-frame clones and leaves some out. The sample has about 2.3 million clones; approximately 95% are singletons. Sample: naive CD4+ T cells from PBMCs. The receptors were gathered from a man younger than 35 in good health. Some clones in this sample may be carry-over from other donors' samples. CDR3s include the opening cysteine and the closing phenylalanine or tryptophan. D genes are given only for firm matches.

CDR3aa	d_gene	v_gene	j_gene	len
CASSLITGELFF	NA	TRBV7-2	TRBJ2-2	12
CASSIVQGSDTEAFF	NA	TRBV19	TRBJ1-1	15
CASSPTGDTQYF	NA	TRBV11-1	TRBJ2-3	12
CASSRDLERPQHF	NA	TRBV2	TRBJ1-5	13
CASSLTSPQGGNEQFF	NA	TRBV7-3	TRBJ2-1	16
CASRLWTGANQPQHF	TRBD1	TRBV2	TRBJ1-5	15
CASSLGDRRNYGYTF	NA	TRBV5-4	TRBJ1-2	15
CASSLQGMQMNTEAFF	TRBD1	TRBV5-1	TRBJ1-1	16
CASSPGQGSYNEQFF	TRBD1	TRBV7-2	TRBJ2-1	15
CASRREGGQGPNQPQHF	TRBD1	TRBV7-2	TRBJ1-5	17
CASSLMGTANTGELFF	NA	TRBV7-3	TRBJ2-2	16
CASSPRTSGRWETQYF	TRBD2	TRBV28	TRBJ2-5	16
CASSTSNRGQNYGYTF	TRBD1	TRBV19	TRBJ1-2	16
CASSLEPGSDTIYF	NA	TRBV5-1	TRBJ1-3	14
CASRIRTGGSVNTEAFF	TRBD1	TRBV5-1	TRBJ1-1	17
CSVPPWVGTEAFF	NA	TRBV29-1	TRBJ1-1	13
CATSRDPETSDTGELFF	TRBD2	TRBV15	TRBJ2-2	17
CASSLGAGDTEAFF	NA	TRBV2	TRBJ1-1	14
CASSLRWGRTDTQYF	NA	TRBV7-3	TRBJ2-3	15
CASSFTESSYNEQFF	NA	TRBV11-2	TRBJ2-1	15
CASREDAWGFYF	NA	TRBV11-2	TRBJ2-5	12
CASSRAPPQYF	NA	TRBV11-2	TRBJ2-3	11
CASSVALREGDNEQFF	TRBD2	TRBV9	TRBJ2-1	16
CASSLGDGTDTQYF	NA	TRBV5-1	TRBJ2-3	14
CASSYQAGVDNQPQHF	NA	TRBV27	TRBJ1-5	16
CASSPTWAKNIQYF	NA	TRBV28	TRBJ2-4	14
CASSPRGQANNQPQHF	NA	TRBV18	TRBJ1-5	16
CASSLRDRSNEKLFF	TRBD1	TRBV7-8	TRBJ1-4	15
CASSSRGTRGTGELFF	TRBD2	TRBV19	TRBJ2-2	16
CSVTGRMNTEAFF	NA	TRBV29-1	TRBJ1-1	13
CASSGRVAYEQYF	NA	TRBV2	TRBJ2-7	13
CAWSAGGGLADTQYF	TRBD1	TRBV30	TRBJ2-3	15
CASSRTSRSYEQYF	TRBD2	TRBV18	TRBJ2-7	14
CASSYRQANTEAFF	NA	TRBV9	TRBJ1-1	14
CASSSGLAGEGYNEQFF	TRBD2	TRBV5-1	TRBJ2-1	17
CASSSRPASAARGHEQFF	NA	TRBV5-1	TRBJ2-1	18
CASSQAAGGSETQYF	TRBD1	TRBV7-9	TRBJ2-5	15
CASSTRQGADTQYF	TRBD1	TRBV9	TRBJ2-3	14
CASSLRESTDTQYF	NA	TRBV28	TRBJ2-3	14
CASRPTGANYGYTF	TRBD1	TRBV5-4	TRBJ1-2	14
CASSQEADRNQPQHF	NA	TRBV4-1	TRBJ1-5	15
CASSPPEGPNYGYTF	NA	TRBV28	TRBJ1-2	15
CASSPRQGWNQPQHF	TRBD1	TRBV4-1	TRBJ1-5	15
CASSLRGEETQYF	NA	TRBV5-4	TRBJ2-5	13
CASSSRDSLYGYTF	TRBD1	TRBV5-4	TRBJ1-2	14
CASSVGVWKYF	NA	TRBV2	TRBJ2-7	11
CASSRLGTGAGNTIYF	TRBD1	TRBV4-3	TRBJ1-3	16
CASSLAGGDTGYTF	NA	TRBV7-2	TRBJ1-2	14
CASSFGGLASYNEQFF	TRBD2	TRBV5-6	TRBJ2-1	16
CASSYTAGGPYNEQFF	TRBD2	TRBV7-3	TRBJ2-1	16
CASSPSGTTGELFF	TRBD2	TRBV11-2	TRBJ2-2	14
CASSHAGRTYNSPLHF	NA	TRBV4-1	TRBJ1-6	16